The 26 T cell receptor beta chains given below trace back to one sample, sequenced in a study of T cells after yellow fever vaccination. Using its own MiXCR run on the 5' RACE reads, TCRdb lists one record per CDR3 protein. The sample gives some 150,000 distinct CDR3 sequences, approximately 10% of which show up once; about 40% is in the top ten. The sample in question was CD8+ T cells sorted from PBMCs, obtained 15 days after the yellow fever booster vaccination. The receptor source for this set is a man aged 18 to 30 who received the YFV17D yellow fever vaccine.

This sequence joins TRBV20-1 and TRBJ2-2; maybe TRBD2 (5 bases). Trimming shortened V by 6 bases and J by 2 bases, and 13 bases separated the two germline ends. The CDR3 covers 14 residues. Per the germline V gene, CDR1 is DFQATT and CDR2 is SNEGSKA (reference sequence). CDR3 loop: CSATTGVNTGELFF. CDR3 nucleotide sequence: TGCAGTGCGACTACCGGGGTCAACACCGGGGAGCTGTTTTTT.

The table lists this clonotype with a few counts. The chain combines TRBV6-6 with TRBJ2-5; 12 bases line up with TRBD2. The CDR3 length is 16 residues. Germline values: CDR1 MNHNY, CDR2 SVGAGI (reference sequence). The V and J ends lost 7 bases and 2 bases, in that order; junction bases with no gene match: 8. The CDR3 nucleotides read TGTGCCAGCATGGCTAGCGGGGGGGTCAATCAAGAGACCCAGTACTTC. This translates into CASMASGGVNQETQYF.

This clonotype has just one count. This sequence joins TRBV7-8 and TRBJ2-7; D is unclear. The CDR3 consists of 14 residues. V lost 0 bases, J lost 0 bases, and 6 bases lay in between. Per germline, CDR1 SGHVS and CDR2 FQNEAQ. For the CDR3, the DNA is TGTGCCAGCAGCTTAGCGGGAAGCTCCTACGAGCAGTACGTC. Its protein is CASSLAGSSYEQYV.

This clonotype was counted only a few times. This chain connects TRBV19 to TRBJ1-1; no clear D gene. V was pared by 2 bases and J by 6 bases, with 10 bases between. Germline V lookup: CDR1 LNHDA, CDR2 SQIVND (reference sequence). CDR3 length equals 13 residues. CDR3 sequence (DNA): TGTGCCAGTAGTATACTTTGGGCATCTGAAGCTTTCTTT. Translation: CASSILWASEAFF. The full variable domain, rest sourced from reference TRBV19 and TRBJ1-1, is DGGITQSPKYLFRKEGQNVTLSCEQNLNHDAMYWYRQDPGQGLRLIYYSQIVNDFQKGDIAEGYSVSREKKESFPLTVTSAQKNPTAFYLCASSILWASEAFFGQGTRLTVV.

V usage is TRBV20-1 and J usage is TRBJ2-7; D is possibly TRBD1 (5 bases). The CDR3 totals 15 residues. V was clipped by 2 bases and J by 3 bases, with 17 bases between them. Germline V gene lookup returns CDR1 DFQATT and CDR2 SNEGSKA (reference sequence). The CDR3 nucleotides are TGCAGTGCTAGATCTCTGGACAAGAATGACTACGAGCAGTACTTC. Its protein product is CSARSLDKNDYEQYF.

The chain recombines TRBV12-3 or TRBV12-4 with TRBJ1-5; a weak D match, TRBD1 (6 bases). Trimming took 5 bases from V and 3 from J, leaving 14 bases between them. This CDR3 comprises 15 residues. The CDR3 DNA sequence: TGTGCCAGCAGTACAGGGCGCGCTTCCAATCAGCCCCAGCATTTT. As protein: CASSTGRASNQPQHF.

This clonotype was picked up a small number of times. CDR3: CASSFNYVPGELFF. The CDR3 DNA is TGTGCCAGCAGCTTTAATTATGTGCCCGGGGAGCTGTTTTTT. V usage is TRBV13 and J usage is TRBJ2-2; D not certain. V gave up 3 bases and J gave up 6 bases, with 11 bases separating them. The germline V gene encodes CDR1 PRHDT and CDR2 FYEKMQ (reference sequence). The length of the CDR3 is 14 residues. Complete variable domain (other parts from reference TRBV13 and TRBJ2-2): AAGVIQSPRHLIKEKRETATLKCYPIPRHDTVYWYQQGPGQDPQFLISFYEKMQSDKGSIPDRFSAQQFSDYHSELNMSSLELGDSALYFCASSFNYVPGELFFGEGSRLTVL.

This rearrangement joins TRBV5-5 to TRBJ2-7; tentatively, D is TRBD2 (7 bases). Per germline, CDR1 SGHKS and CDR2 YYEKEE (reference sequence). Trimming cost V 5 bases and J 1 base, with 16 bases left between them. The CDR3 loop spans 15 amino acids. The CDR3 DNA sequence: TGTGCCAGCAGTCCTTGGCGGGGGCATTCCTACGAGCAGTACTTC. This codes for CASSPWRGHSYEQYF. Filled out from reference TRBV5-5 and TRBJ2-7, the complete variable domain reads DAGVTQSPTHLIKTRGQQVTLRCSPISGHKSVSWYQQVLGQGPQFIFQYYEKEERGRGNFPDRFSARQFPNYSSELNVNALLLGDSALYLCASSPWRGHSYEQYFGPGTRLTVT.

The rearrangement links TRBV6-2 or TRBV6-3 to TRBJ2-7, with TRBD1 identical over 12 bases. This CDR3 spans 18 amino acids. The germline gives CDR1 MNHEY, CDR2 SVGEGT. Losses at the gene ends were 2 bases for V and 1 base for J; bases not matched to a gene: 9. The DNA of the CDR3 is TGTGCCAGCAGTTACGATCCCGGGACAGGGGGCTATTCCTACGAGCAGTACTTC. Protein product: CASSYDPGTGGYSYEQYF.

This clonotype showed up many times. This rearrangement joins TRBV4-3 to TRBJ2-7; weak D call: TRBD1 (6 bases). This CDR3 is built from 15 residues. The V gene's germline CDR1 is LGHNA and CDR2 YSLEER. V was cut by 1 base and J by 3 bases, with 13 bases left in between. CDR3 amino acids: CASSQGQGPYYEQYF. The DNA for the CDR3 is TGCGCCAGCAGCCAAGGCCAGGGGCCCTACTACGAGCAGTACTTC.

This clonotype came up a few times. This chain uses TRBV5-1 with TRBJ2-3; weak D call: TRBD1 (6 bases). Trimming shortened V by 2 bases and J by 6 bases, and 25 bases separated the two germline ends. The length of the CDR3 is 18 residues. Per germline, CDR1 SGHRS and CDR2 YFSETQ. As DNA, the CDR3 is TGCGCCAGCAGCTTAACAACCTGGGACATCGCGTGGGTTGATACGCAGTATTTT. Amino acid sequence: CASSLTTWDIAWVDTQYF.

The sample holds a few counts of this clonotype. The chain is built from TRBV18 and TRBJ1-1; D not certain. The CDR3 extends over 13 amino acids. V was pared by 3 bases and J by 2 bases, with 7 bases between. Germline V gene sequence: CDR1 KGHSH, CDR2 LQKENI. The CDR3 bases are TGTGCCAGCTCACCCGAACGAAACACTGAAGCTTTCTTT. It codes for CASSPERNTEAFF.

The chain has TRBV4-3 and TRBJ2-1; the match to TRBD2 covers 10 bases. The CDR3 totals 18 residues. V lost 1 base, J lost 0 bases, and 6 bases stayed unmatched. Germline V gene sequence: CDR1 LGHNA, CDR2 YSLEER. The CDR3 DNA sequence: TGCGCCAGCAGCCAAGGTCTAGCGGGGGACAGCTCCTACAATGAGCAGTTCTTC. Protein sequence: CASSQGLAGDSSYNEQFF.

This clonotype was detected only a few times. V and J are TRBV6-2 or TRBV6-3 and TRBJ2-5; TRBD2 agrees at 10 bases. Germline CDR1 is MNHEY and CDR2 is SVGEGT. The CDR3 has 12 residues. The CDR3 DNA follows: TGTGCAAGCGGGGGGGCCCGTGAGACCCAGTACTTC. Translating it yields CASGGARETQYF.

This clonotype has a handful of counts. This chain connects TRBV12-3 or TRBV12-4 to TRBJ2-2; the D is unclear. CDR3 length: 15 residues. The V end was cut by 1 base, the J end by 4 bases, with 10 bases between. The CDR3 nucleotides read TGTGCCAGCAGTTTAGTAGGTACATCCACCGGGGAGCTGTTTTTT. Translated: CASSLVGTSTGELFF.

This chain joins TRBV28 and TRBJ2-6; D gene ambiguous. CDR3 length: 14 amino acids. Germline CDR1 reads MDHEN; CDR2 reads SYDVKM. The germline V and J ends were trimmed by 6 bases and 4 bases, with 10 bases remaining between them. CDR3 loop: CASSRHEGANVLTF. The DNA of the CDR3 is TGTGCCAGCAGCCGCCATGAAGGGGCCAACGTCCTGACTTTC.

This rearrangement joins TRBV30 to TRBJ2-1, with 13 nucleotides matching TRBD2. After removal of 7 bases from V and 9 bases from J, the junction contained 9 bases not matched to a gene. Germline values: CDR1 GTSNPN, CDR2 SVGIG (reference sequence). There are 14 residues in the CDR3. The CDR3 region is CAFTLAGGPSEQFF. The CDR3 nucleotides are TGTGCCTTCACACTAGCGGGGGGGCCAAGTGAGCAGTTCTTC.

This clonotype has only a few counts. V gene TRBV24-1 combines with J gene TRBJ2-2; perhaps D is TRBD1 or TRBD2 (5 bases each). V was trimmed by 2 bases and J by 4 bases, leaving 13 bases between them. The CDR3 is 16 residues long. Germline assignment: CDR1 KGHDR and CDR2 SFDVKD. The DNA for the CDR3 is TGTGCCACCAGTGATTACACCGGGACGCGCACCGGGGAGCTGTTTTTT. It encodes CATSDYTGTRTGELFF.

The chain has TRBV11-3 and TRBJ2-3, with TRBD1 identical over 7 bases. Germline V gives CDR1 SGHNT, CDR2 YENEEA. The V segment lost 5 bases and the J segment 4 bases; nucleotides outside the gene matches: 6. This CDR3 region has 14 residues. CDR3 sequence reads: CASSPRDSPDTQYF. The CDR3 region has the DNA TGTGCCAGCAGCCCACGGGACAGCCCAGATACGCAGTATTTT.

This chain links TRBV6-1 with TRBJ2-1; D ambiguous. Trimming removed 0 bases at V and 4 bases at J, with 10 bases between. This CDR3 region has 15 residues. Germline-derived CDR1 and CDR2 are MNHNS and SASEGT. In DNA, the CDR3 is TGTGCCAGCAGTGAAGCTTTGACATCTTACAATGAGCAGTTCTTC. Translated, it gives CASSEALTSYNEQFF.

The rearrangement links TRBV20-1 to TRBJ2-3; no reliable D call. V was cut by 4 bases and J by 1 base, with 15 bases left in between. Germline V gene lookup returns CDR1 DFQATT and CDR2 SNEGSKA (reference sequence). The CDR3 consists of 15 residues. CDR3 amino acids: CSATRQNMGTDTQYF. As DNA, the CDR3 is TGCAGTGCTACCCGCCAGAACATGGGCACAGATACGCAGTATTTT.

This sequence joins TRBV5-1 and TRBJ1-1, with 8 positions matching TRBD1. V lost 4 bases, J lost 0 bases, and 2 bases stayed unmatched. This CDR3 comprises 14 residues. CDR1 and CDR2 (germline): SGHRS, YFSETQ. CDR3 sequence: CASSGDRMNTEAFF. DNA of the CDR3: TGCGCCAGCAGCGGGGACAGGATGAACACTGAAGCTTTCTTT.

This clonotype was recorded a few times. V is TRBV4-1 and J is TRBJ1-1; D gene uncertain. Trimming stripped 0 bases from V and 2 bases from J, with 7 bases between. The CDR3 is 14 amino acids. CDR1 MGHRA and CDR2 YSYEKL come from the germline V gene. As DNA, the CDR3 is TGCGCCAGCAGCCAAGATGGGTACAACACTGAAGCTTTCTTT. Residues: CASSQDGYNTEAFF.

In this sample, this clonotype turned up a few times. This chain uses TRBV4-1 with TRBJ2-5, with D maybe TRBD1 (6 bases). Germline CDR1 reads MGHRA; CDR2 reads YSYEKL. V was shortened by 0 bases and J by 2 bases, with 16 bases between the two germline ends. The CDR3 is 17 amino acids. The CDR3 sequence: CASSQDPEGVSQETQYF. The CDR3 region has the DNA TGCGCCAGCAGCCAAGATCCCGAGGGGGTATCACAAGAGACCCAGTACTTC.

In its sample, this clonotype was seen a few times. The chain combines TRBV5-1 with TRBJ2-7; D unclear. V was pared by 0 bases and J by 3 bases, with 13 bases between. This CDR3 spans 15 amino acids. The germline gives CDR1 SGHRS, CDR2 YFSETQ. CDR3 nucleotides: TGCGCCAGCAGCTTGGTTGGACCCCCGGGCTACGAGCAGTACTTC. Its protein is CASSLVGPPGYEQYF.

V usage is TRBV29-1 and J usage is TRBJ2-1; D gene uncertain. The CDR3 has 15 amino acids. The germline V and J ends were trimmed by 3 bases and 2 bases, with 14 bases remaining between them. CDR1 SQVTM and CDR2 ANQGSEA come from the germline V gene. The CDR3 region is CSVDPPGRTYNEQFF. As DNA, the CDR3 is TGCAGCGTTGATCCTCCCGGACGGACCTACAATGAGCAGTTCTTC.